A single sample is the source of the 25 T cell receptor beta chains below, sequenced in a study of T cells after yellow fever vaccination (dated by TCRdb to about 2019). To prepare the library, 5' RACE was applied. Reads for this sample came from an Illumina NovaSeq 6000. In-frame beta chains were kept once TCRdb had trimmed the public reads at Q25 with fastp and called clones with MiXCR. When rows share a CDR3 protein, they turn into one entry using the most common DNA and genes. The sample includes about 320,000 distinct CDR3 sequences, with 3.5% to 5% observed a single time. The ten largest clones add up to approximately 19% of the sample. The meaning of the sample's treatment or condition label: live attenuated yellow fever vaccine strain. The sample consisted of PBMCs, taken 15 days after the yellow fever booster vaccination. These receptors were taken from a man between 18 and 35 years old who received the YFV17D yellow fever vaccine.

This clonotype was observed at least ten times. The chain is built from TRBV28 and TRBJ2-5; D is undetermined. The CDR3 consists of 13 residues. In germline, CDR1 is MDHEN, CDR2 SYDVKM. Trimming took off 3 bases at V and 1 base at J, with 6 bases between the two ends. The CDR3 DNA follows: TGTGCCAGCAGTTTTTTTGGCCAAGAGACCCAGTACTTC. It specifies CASSFFGQETQYF.

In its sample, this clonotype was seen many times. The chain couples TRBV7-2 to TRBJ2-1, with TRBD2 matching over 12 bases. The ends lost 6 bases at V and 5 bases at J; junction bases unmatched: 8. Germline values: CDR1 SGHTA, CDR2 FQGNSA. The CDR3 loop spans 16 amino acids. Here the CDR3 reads CASRPNRLAGDNEQFF. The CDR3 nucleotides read TGTGCCAGCAGACCGAATAGACTAGCGGGGGACAATGAGCAGTTCTTC.

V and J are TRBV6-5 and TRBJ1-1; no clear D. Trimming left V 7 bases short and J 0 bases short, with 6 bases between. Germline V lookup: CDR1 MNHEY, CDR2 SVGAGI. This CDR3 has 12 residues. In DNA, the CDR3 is TGTGCCAGCACCGACTTGAACACTGAAGCTTTCTTT. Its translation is CASTDLNTEAFF.

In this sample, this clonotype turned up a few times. The DNA of the CDR3 is TGCAGTGCCACGAATGAGGGGACTGGTACAGATACGCAGTATTTT. Protein product: CSATNEGTGTDTQYF. V is TRBV20-1 and J is TRBJ2-3; TRBD2 is a possible D gene (6 bases). This CDR3 is built from 15 residues. Trimming left V 6 bases short and J 3 bases short, with 19 bases between. Germline V gives CDR1 DFQATT, CDR2 SNEGSKA (reference sequence).

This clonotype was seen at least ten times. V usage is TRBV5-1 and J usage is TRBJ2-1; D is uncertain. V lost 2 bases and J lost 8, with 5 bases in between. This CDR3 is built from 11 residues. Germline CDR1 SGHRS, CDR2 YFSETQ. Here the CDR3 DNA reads TGCGCCAGCAGCTTCAAGGATGAGCAGTTCTTC. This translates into CASSFKDEQFF.

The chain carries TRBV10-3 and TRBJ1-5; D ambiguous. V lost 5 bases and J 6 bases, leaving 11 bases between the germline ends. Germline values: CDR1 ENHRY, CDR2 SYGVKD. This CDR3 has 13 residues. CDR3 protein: CAISRVVGQPQHF. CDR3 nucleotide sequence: TGTGCCATCAGTCGTGTCGTCGGTCAGCCCCAGCATTTT.

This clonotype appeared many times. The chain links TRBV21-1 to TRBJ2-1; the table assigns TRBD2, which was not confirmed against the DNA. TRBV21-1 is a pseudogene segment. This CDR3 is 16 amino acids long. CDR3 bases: TGTGCCAGCAGCCCCTGGGGGGTGACGCTAGCAAATGAGCAGTTCTTC. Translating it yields CASSPWGVTLANEQFF.

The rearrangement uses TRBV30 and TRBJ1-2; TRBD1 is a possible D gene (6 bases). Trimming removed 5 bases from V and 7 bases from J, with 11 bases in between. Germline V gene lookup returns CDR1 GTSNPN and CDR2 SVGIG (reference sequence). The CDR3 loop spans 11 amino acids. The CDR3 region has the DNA TGTGCCTGGTCGAACAGGGCTGGCTACACCTTC. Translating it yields CAWSNRAGYTF.

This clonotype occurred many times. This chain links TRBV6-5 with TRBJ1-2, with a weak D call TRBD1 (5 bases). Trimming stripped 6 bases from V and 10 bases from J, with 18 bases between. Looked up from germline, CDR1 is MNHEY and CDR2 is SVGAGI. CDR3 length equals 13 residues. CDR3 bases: TGTGCCAGCAGGGGATCAGCACTGGGGGTCTACACCTTC. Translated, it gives CASRGSALGVYTF.

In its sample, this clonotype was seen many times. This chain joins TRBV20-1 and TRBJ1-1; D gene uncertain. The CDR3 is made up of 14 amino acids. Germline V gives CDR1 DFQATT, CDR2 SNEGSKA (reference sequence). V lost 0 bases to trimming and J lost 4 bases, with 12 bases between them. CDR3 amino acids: CSARDSKGVTEAFF. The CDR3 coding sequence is TGCAGTGCTAGAGATAGCAAGGGCGTCACTGAAGCTTTCTTT.

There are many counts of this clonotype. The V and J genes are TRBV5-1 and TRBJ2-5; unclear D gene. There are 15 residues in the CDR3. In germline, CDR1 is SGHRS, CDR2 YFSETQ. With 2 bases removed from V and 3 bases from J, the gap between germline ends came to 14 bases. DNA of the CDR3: TGCGCCAGCAGCTTTGGTACTCGCAGTAAAGAGACCCAGTACTTC. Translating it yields CASSFGTRSKETQYF.

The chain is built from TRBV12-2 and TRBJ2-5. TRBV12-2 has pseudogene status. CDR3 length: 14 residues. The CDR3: CASRLFRQQETQYF. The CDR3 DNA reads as TGTGCAAGTCGCTTATTTAGGCAGCAAGAGACCCAGTACTTC.

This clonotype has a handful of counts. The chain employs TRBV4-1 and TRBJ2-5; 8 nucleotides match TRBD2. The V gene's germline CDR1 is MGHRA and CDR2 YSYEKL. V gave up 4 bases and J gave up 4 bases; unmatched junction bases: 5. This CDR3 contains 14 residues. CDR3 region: CASSRREGGETQYF. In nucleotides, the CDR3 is TGCGCCAGCAGCCGTCGGGAGGGGGGAGAGACCCAGTACTTC.

The CDR3 nucleotides read TGCGCCAGCAGCCAAGATGCCACAGGTTATCAGCCCCAGCATTTT. Its protein product is CASSQDATGYQPQHF. The V gene is TRBV4-1, the J gene TRBJ1-5, with D possibly TRBD1 on 5 matching bases. The CDR3 has 15 residues. V shed 0 bases and J shed 5 bases, with 11 bases lying between them. Per the germline V gene, CDR1 is MGHRA and CDR2 is YSYEKL.

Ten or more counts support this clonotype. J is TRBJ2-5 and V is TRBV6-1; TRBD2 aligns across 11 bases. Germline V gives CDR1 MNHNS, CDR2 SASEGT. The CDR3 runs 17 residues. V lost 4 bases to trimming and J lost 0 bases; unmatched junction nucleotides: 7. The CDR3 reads CASSVVAGGPYQETQYF. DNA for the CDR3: TGTGCCAGCAGTGTTGTAGCGGGGGGGCCGTACCAAGAGACCCAGTACTTC.

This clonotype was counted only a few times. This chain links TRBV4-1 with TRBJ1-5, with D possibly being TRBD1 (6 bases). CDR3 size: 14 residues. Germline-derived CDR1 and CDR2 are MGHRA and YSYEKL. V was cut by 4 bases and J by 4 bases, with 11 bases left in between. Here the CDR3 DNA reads TGCGCCAGCAGCCTATATGACAGGAATCAGCCCCAGCATTTT. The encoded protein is CASSLYDRNQPQHF.

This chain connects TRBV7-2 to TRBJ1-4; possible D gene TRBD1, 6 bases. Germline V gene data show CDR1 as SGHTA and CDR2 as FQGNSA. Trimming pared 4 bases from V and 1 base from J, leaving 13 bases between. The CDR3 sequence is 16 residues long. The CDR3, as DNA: TGTGCCAGCAGCTCCGGAGGGGGGCGAACTAATGAAAAACTGTTTTTT. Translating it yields CASSSGGGRTNEKLFF.

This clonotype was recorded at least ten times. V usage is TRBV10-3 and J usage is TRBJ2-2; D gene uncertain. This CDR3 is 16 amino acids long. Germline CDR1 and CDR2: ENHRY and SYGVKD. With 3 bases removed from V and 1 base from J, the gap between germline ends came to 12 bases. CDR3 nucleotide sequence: TGTGCCATCAGTGATTCGAGGACCGGGAACACCGGGGAGCTGTTTTTT. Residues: CAISDSRTGNTGELFF.

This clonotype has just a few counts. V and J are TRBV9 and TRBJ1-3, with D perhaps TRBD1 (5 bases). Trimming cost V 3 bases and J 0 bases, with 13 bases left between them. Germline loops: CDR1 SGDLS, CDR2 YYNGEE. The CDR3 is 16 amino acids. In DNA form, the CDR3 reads TGTGCCAGCAGCGCGCGAGGGGCGAGCTCTGGAAACACCATATATTTT. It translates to CASSARGASSGNTIYF. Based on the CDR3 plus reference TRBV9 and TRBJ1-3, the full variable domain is DSGVTQTPKHLITATGQRVTLRCSPRSGDLSVYWYQQSLDQGLQFLIQYYNGEERAKGNILERFSAQQFPDLHSELNLSSLELGDSALYFCASSARGASSGNTIYFGEGSWLTVV.

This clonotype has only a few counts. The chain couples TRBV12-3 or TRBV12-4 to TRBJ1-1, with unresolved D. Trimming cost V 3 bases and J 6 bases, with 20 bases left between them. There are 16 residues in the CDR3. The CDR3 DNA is TGTGCCAGCAGTTTCCGGCTCGGCAGCCGGGGTGCTGAAGCTTTCTTT. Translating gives CASSFRLGSRGAEAFF.

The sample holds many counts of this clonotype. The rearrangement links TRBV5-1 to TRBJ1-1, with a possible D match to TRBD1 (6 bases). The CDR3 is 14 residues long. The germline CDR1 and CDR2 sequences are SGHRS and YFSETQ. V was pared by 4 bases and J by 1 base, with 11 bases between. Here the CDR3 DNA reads TGCGCCAGCAGCCGCCGGACAGAGAACACTGAAGCTTTCTTT. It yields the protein CASSRRTENTEAFF. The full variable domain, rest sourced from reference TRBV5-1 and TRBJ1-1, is KAGVTQTPRYLIKTRGQQVTLSCSPISGHRSVSWYQQTPGQGLQFLFEYFSETQRNKGNFPGRFSGRQFSNSRSEMNVSTLELGDSALYLCASSRRTENTEAFFGQGTRLTVV.

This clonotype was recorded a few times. The CDR3 loop reads CASSPGGALEQFF. CDR3 nucleotide sequence: TGTGCCAGCAGCCCCGGGGGGGCACTTGAGCAGTTCTTC. The chain is built from TRBV7-8 and TRBJ2-1; 8 bases align to TRBD2. The CDR3 has 13 amino acids. Germline V lookup: CDR1 SGHVS, CDR2 FQNEAQ. V lost 5 bases, J lost 9 bases, and 6 bases stayed unmatched.

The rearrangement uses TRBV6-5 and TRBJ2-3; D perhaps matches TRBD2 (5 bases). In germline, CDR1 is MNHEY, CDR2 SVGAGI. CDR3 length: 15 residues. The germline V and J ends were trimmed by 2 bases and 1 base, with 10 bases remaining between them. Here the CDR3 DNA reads TGTGCCAGCAGTTACACTAGGGCTGGCACAGATACGCAGTATTTT. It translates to CASSYTRAGTDTQYF.

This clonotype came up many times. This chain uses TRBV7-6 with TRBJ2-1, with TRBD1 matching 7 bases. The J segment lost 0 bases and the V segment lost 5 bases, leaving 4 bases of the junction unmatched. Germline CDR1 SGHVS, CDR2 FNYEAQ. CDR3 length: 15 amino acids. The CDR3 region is CASSTNRGSYNEQFF. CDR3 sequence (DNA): TGTGCCAGCAGCACAAACAGGGGCTCCTACAATGAGCAGTTCTTC.

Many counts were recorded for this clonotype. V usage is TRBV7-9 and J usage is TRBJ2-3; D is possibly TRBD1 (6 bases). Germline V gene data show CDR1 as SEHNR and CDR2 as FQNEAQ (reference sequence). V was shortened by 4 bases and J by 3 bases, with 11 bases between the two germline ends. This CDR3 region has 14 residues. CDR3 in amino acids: CASSSTGMTDTQYF. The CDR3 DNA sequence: TGTGCCAGCAGCTCCACAGGGATGACAGATACGCAGTATTTT. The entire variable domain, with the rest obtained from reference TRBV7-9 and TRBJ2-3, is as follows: DTGVSQNPRHKITKRGQNVTFRCDPISEHNRLYWYRQTLGQGPEFLTYFQNEAQLEKSRLLSDRFSAERPKGSFSTLEIQRTEQGDSAMYLCASSSTGMTDTQYFGPGTRLTVL.